The present entry profiles one T cell receptor beta chain with its context. Some clones are missing from TCRdb's copy, which holds only in-frame ones; the method was immunoSEQ multiplex PCR. The data show some 170,000 clones, around 87% seen once. This record comes from a study of blood T cell repertoires in COVID-19. At the level of the study: From the United States, Italy and Spain came samples of acute and convalescent COVID-19.

From germline, CDR1 is SGHDT and CDR2 YYEEEE. This CDR3 spans 15 amino acids. Trimming shortened V by 0 bases and J by 4 bases, and 12 bases separated the two germline ends. Sequencing was carried out using peripheral blood. This sequence originates from a woman in her seventies with COVID-19, enrolled during active disease. V usage is TRBV5-6 and J usage is TRBJ2-3; no clear D gene. DNA of the CDR3: TGTGCCAGCAGCTTGGTCGCTATGTACCCAGATACGCAGTATTTT. Translated, it gives CASSLVAMYPDTQYF.